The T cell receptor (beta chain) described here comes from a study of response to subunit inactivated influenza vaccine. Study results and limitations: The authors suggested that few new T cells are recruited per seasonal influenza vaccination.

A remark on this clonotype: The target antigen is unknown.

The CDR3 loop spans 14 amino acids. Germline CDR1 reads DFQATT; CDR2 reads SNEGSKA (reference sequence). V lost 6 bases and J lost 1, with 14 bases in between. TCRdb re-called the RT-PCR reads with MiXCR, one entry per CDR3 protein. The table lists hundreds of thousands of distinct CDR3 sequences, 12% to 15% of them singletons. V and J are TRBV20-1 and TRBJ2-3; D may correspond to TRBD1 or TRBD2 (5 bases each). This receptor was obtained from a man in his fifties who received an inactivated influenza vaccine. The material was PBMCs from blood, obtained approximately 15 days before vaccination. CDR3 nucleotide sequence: TGCAGTGCGGGACGGCAGCATGGCACAGATACGCAGTATTTT. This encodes CSAGRQHGTDTQYF.